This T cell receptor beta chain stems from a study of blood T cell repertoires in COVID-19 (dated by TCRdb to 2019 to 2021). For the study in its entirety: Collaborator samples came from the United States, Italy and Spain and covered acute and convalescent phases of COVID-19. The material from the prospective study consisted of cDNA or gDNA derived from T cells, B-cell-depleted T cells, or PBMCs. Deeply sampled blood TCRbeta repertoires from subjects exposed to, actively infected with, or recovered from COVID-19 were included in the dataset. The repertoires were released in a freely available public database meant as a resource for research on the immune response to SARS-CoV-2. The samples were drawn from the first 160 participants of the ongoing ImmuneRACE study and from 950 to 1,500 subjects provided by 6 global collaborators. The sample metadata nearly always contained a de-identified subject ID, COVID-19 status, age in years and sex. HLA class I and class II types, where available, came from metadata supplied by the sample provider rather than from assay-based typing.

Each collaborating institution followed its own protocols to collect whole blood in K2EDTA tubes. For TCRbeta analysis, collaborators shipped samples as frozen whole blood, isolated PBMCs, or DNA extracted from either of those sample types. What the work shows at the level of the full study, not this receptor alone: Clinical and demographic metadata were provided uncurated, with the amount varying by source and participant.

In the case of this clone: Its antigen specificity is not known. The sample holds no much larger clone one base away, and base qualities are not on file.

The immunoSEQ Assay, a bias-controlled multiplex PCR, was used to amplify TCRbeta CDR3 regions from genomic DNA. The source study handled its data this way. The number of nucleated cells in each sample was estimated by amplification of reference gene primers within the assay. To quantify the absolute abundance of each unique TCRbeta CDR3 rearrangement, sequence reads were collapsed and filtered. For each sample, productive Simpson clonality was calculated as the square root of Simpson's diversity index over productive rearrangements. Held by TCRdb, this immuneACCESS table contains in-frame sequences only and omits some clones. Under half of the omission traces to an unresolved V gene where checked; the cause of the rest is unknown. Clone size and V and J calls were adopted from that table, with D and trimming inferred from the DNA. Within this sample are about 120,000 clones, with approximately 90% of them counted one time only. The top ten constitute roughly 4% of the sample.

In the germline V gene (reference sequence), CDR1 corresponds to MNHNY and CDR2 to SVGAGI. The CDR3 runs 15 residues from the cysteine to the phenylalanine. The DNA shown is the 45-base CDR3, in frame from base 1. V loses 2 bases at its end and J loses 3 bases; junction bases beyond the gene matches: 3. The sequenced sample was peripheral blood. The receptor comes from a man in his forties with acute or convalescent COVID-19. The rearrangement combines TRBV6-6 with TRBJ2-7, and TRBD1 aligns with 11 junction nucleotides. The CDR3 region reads CASSYPGTGGYEQYF. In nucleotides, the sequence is TGTGCCAGCAGTTACCCGGGGACAGGGGGCTACGAGCAGTACTTC.